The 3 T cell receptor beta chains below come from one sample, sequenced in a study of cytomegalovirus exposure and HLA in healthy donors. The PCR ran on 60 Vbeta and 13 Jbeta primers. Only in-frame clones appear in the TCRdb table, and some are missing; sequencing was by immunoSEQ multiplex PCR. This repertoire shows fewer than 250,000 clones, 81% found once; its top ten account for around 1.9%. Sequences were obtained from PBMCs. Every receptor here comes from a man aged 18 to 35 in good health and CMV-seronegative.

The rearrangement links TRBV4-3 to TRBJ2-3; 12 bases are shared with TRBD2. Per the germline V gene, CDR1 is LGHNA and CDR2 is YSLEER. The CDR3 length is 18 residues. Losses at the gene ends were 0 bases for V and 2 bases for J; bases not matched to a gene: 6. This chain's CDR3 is CASSQDLGLAGLTDTQYF. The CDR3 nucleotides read TGCGCCAGCAGCCAAGATCTCGGACTAGCGGGGCTCACAGATACGCAGTATTTT.

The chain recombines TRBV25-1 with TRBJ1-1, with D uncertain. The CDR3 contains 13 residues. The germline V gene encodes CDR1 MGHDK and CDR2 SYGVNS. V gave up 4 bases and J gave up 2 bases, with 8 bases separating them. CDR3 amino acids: CASSVSGNTEAFF. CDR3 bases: TGTGCCAGCAGTGTCAGTGGTAACACTGAAGCTTTCTTT.

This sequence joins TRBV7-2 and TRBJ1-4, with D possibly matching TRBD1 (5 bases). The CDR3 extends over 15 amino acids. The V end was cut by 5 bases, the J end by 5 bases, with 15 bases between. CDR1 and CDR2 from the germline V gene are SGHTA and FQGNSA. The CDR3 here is CASSPMFGGNEKLFF. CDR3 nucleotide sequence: TGTGCCAGCAGCCCAATGTTTGGGGGGAATGAAAAACTGTTTTTT.